This entry describes one T cell receptor beta chain. Per the authors' pipeline: The authors estimated nucleated cell counts from reference gene primer amplification. Assay used: immunoSEQ multiplex PCR; TCRdb lists only in-frame clones, some missing. V and J calls plus clone size are reproduced from that table; the DNA served to infer D and trimming. The data hold about 80,000 clones, with 84% observed a single time. The source of the sample is a study of blood T cell repertoires in COVID-19. In the study overall: There were acute and convalescent COVID-19 samples, and they came from the United States, Italy and Spain. T cells, B-cell-depleted T cells, or PBMCs provided the cDNA or gDNA that served as material.

This CDR3 spans 16 amino acids. Trimming removed 2 bases at V and 4 bases at J, with 18 bases between. CDR1 is SGDLS and CDR2 is YYNGEE in the germline V gene. Sample: peripheral blood. The chain recombines TRBV9 with TRBJ1-1, with D maybe TRBD1 (5 bases). The source of this sequence is a human donor in a cohort sampled during active COVID-19. CDR3 nucleotide sequence: TGTGCCAGCAGCGTGGGAGGGGCCCCCTGGGGCACTGAAGCTTTCTTT. It is translated as CASSVGGAPWGTEAFF. Using reference TRBV9 and TRBJ1-1 for the parts outside the CDR3, the full variable domain is DSGVTQTPKHLITATGQRVTLRCSPRSGDLSVYWYQQSLDQGLQFLIQYYNGEERAKGNILERFSAQQFPDLHSELNLSSLELGDSALYFCASSVGGAPWGTEAFFGQGTRLTVV.